This T cell receptor (beta chain) was recorded in a study of blood T cell repertoires in COVID-19. Assay used: immunoSEQ multiplex PCR; TCRdb lists only in-frame clones, some missing. The sample gives tens of thousands of clones, 88% of which show up once; roughly an eighth is in the top ten. This clone showed up just once. In germline, CDR1 is SGHDT, CDR2 YYEEEE. The length of the CDR3 is 16 residues. Deletions cut 0 bases from V and 1 base from J, with 10 bases between. The sequencing input was peripheral blood. This sequence joins TRBV5-6 and TRBJ2-2; maybe TRBD1 (5 bases). The sequence was collected from a human donor with active COVID-19. The donor label of this sample is uncertain. CDR3 protein: CASSLDTGLNTGELFF. The CDR3 DNA sequence: TGTGCCAGCAGCTTGGACACAGGCCTGAACACCGGGGAGCTGTTTTTT.